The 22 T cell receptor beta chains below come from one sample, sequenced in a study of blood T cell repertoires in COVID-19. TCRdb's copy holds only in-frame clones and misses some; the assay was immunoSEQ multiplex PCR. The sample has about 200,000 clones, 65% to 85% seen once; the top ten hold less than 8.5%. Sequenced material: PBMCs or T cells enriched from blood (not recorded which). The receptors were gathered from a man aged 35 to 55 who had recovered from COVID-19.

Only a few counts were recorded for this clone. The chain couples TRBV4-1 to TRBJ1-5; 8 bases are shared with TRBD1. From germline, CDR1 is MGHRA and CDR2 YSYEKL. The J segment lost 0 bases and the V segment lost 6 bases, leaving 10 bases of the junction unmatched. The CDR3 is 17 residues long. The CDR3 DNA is TGCGCCAGCAGGGAGAGGCGGACAGGGAATAGCAATCAGCCCCAGCATTTT. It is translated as CASRERRTGNSNQPQHF.

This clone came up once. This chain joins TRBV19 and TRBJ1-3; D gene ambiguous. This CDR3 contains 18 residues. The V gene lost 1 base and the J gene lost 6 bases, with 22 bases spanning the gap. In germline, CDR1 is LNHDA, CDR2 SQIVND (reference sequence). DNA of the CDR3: TGTGCCAGTAGTATAGGTGCGAGGAGACCCCGAGGCGAAAACACCATATATTTT. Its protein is CASSIGARRPRGENTIYF.

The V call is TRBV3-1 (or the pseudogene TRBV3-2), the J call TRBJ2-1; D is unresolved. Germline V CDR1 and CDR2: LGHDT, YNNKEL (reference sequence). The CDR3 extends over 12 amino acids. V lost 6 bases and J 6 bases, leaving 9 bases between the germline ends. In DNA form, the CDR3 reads TGTGCCAGCAGGATTCAACTCAATGAGCAGTTCTTC. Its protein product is CASRIQLNEQFF.

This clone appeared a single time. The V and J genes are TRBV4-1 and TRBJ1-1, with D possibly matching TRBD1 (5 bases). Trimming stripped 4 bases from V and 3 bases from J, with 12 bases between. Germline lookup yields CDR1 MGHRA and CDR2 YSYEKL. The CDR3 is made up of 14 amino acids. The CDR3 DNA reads TGCGCCAGCAGCCGCGGACAATCGGACACTGAAGCTTTCTTT. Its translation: CASSRGQSDTEAFF.

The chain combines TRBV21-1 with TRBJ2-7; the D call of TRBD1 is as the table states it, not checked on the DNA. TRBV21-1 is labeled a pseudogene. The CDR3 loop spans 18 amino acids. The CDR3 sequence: CASSKKYTRDSVTYEQYF. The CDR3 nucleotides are TGTGCCAGCAGCAAAAAATATACCCGGGACAGTGTAACCTACGAGCAGTACTTC.

The DNA for the CDR3 is TGTGCCAGCAGCTTGGCCGGGAACTATGGCTACACCTTC. Its translation is CASSLAGNYGYTF. The V gene is TRBV5-8, the J gene TRBJ1-2, with D hard to call. Per germline, CDR1 SGHTS and CDR2 YDEGEE. V was cut by 0 bases and J by 2 bases, with 5 bases left in between. The CDR3 sequence is 13 residues long.

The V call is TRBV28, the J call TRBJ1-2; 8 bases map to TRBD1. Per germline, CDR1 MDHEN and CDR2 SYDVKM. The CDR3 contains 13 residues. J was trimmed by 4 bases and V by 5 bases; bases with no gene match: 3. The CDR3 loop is CASSEGQGYGYTF. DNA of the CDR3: TGTGCCAGCAGTGAAGGACAGGGCTATGGCTACACCTTC.

The CDR3 DNA reads TGCAGCGTAGACAGGGGGCGCGTTGGCTACACCTTC. It specifies CSVDRGRVGYTF. This chain connects TRBV29-1 to TRBJ1-2, with 10 bases identical to TRBD1. With 6 bases clipped from V and 7 bases from J, the junction kept 5 bases outside the gene matches. The length of the CDR3 is 12 residues. The germline CDR1 and CDR2 sequences are SQVTM and ANQGSEA.

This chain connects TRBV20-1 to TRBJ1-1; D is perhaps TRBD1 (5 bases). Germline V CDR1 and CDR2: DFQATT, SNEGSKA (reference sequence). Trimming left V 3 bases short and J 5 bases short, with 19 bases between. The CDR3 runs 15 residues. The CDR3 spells CSASGHRKASTEAFF. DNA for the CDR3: TGCAGTGCTAGTGGTCACAGGAAGGCATCTACTGAAGCTTTCTTT.

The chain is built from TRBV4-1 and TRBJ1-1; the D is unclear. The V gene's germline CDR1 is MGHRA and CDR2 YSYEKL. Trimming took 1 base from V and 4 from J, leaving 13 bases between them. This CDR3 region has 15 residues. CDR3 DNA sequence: TGCGCCAGCAGCCAAGTCGGCAGGCCGAGCACTGAAGCTTTCTTT. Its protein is CASSQVGRPSTEAFF.

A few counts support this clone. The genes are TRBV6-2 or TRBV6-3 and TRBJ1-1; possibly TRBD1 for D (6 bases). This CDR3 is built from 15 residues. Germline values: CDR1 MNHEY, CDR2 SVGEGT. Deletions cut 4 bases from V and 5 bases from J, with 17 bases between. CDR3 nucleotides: TGTGCCAGCAGTTTTAACAGGGCCAGGGGTACTGAAGCTTTCTTT. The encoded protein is CASSFNRARGTEAFF.

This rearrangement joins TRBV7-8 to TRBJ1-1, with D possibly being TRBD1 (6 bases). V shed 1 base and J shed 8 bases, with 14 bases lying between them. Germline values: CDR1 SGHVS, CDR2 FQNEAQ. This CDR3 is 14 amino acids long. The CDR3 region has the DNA TGTGCCAGCAGCTTAGGTCCCCAGGGGAGAGAAGCTTTCTTT. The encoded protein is CASSLGPQGREAFF.

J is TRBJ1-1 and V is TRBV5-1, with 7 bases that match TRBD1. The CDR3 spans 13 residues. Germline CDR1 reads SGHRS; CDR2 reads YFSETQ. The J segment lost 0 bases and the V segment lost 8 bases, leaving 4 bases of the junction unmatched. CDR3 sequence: CASGDSVNTEAFF. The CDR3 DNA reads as TGCGCCAGTGGGGACAGCGTGAACACTGAAGCTTTCTTT.

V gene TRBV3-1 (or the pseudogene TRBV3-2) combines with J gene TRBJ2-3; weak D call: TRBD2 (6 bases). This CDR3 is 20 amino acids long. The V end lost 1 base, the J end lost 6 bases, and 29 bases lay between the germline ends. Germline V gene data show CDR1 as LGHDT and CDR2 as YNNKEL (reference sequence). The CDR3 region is CASSQVLELGGIINPDTQYF. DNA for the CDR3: TGTGCCAGCAGCCAAGTGCTTGAGCTTGGCGGGATAATCAACCCGGATACGCAGTATTTT.

The CDR3 DNA reads as TGTGCCAGCAGTGAAAGTTTAACAGACGGGACACCTTTCTTT. It specifies CASSESLTDGTPFF. The chain uses TRBV2 and TRBJ1-1, with a tentative D call TRBD1 (6 bases). Trimming cost V 2 bases and J 12 bases, with 19 bases left between them. The CDR3 totals 14 residues. CDR1 and CDR2 (germline): SNHLY, FYNNEI.

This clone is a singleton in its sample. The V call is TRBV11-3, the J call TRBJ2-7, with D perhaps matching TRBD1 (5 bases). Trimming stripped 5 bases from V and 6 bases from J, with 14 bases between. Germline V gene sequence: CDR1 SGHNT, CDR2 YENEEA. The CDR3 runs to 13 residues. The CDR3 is CASSPTPGREQYF. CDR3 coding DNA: TGTGCCAGCAGCCCCACCCCAGGGCGCGAGCAGTACTTC.

CDR3 loop: CASSPQGKETQYF. Here the CDR3 DNA reads TGTGCCAGTAGCCCACAGGGGAAAGAGACCCAGTACTTC. V gene TRBV19 combines with J gene TRBJ2-5, with 7 bases matching TRBD1. The V gene's germline CDR1 is LNHDA and CDR2 SQIVND (reference sequence). The CDR3 runs to 13 residues. Trimming cost V 6 bases and J 3 bases; bases outside gene matches: 4.

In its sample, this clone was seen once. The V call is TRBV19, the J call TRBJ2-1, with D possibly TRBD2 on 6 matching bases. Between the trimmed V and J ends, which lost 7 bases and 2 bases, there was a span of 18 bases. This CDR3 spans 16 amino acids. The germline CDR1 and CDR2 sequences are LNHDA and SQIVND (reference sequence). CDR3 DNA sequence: TGTGCCAGTACACCGACGGCACGGAGGGCCTACAATGAGCAGTTCTTC. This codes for CASTPTARRAYNEQFF.

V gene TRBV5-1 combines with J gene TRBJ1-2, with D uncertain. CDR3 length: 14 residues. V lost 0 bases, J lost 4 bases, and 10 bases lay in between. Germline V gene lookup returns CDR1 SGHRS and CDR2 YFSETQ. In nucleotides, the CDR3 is TGCGCCAGCAGCTTGGACGGAGAACCCTATGGCTACACCTTC. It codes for CASSLDGEPYGYTF.

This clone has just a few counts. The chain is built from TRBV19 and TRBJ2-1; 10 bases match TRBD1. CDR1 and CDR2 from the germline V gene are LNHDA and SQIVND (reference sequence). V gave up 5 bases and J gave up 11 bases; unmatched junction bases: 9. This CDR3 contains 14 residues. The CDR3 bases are TGTGCCAGTAGTGCTCCGGGACAGGGGACCAAGCAGTTCTTC. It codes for CASSAPGQGTKQFF. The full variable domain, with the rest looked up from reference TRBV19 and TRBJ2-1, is DGGITQSPKYLFRKEGQNVTLSCEQNLNHDAMYWYRQDPGQGLRLIYYSQIVNDFQKGDIAEGYSVSREKKESFPLTVTSAQKNPTAFYLCASSAPGQGTKQFFGPGTRLTVL.

The CDR3 sequence: CASSPGTGELYSYEQYF. For the CDR3, the DNA is TGTGCCAGCAGCCCAGGGACAGGGGAGCTATATTCCTACGAGCAGTACTTC. The rearrangement links TRBV7-9 to TRBJ2-7, with TRBD1 matching over 10 bases. The CDR3 has 17 residues. The germline CDR1 and CDR2 sequences are SEHNR and FQNEAQ (reference sequence). Trimming took 5 bases from V and 1 from J; bases not matched to a gene: 11.

CDR3 region: CASSIRGGFSNTEAFF. In DNA form, the CDR3 reads TGTGCCAGCAGCATACGGGGAGGCTTTTCGAACACTGAAGCTTTCTTT. This chain joins TRBV11-1 and TRBJ1-1; D gene unclear. Germline-derived CDR1 and CDR2 are SGHAT and FQDESV (reference sequence). V was cut by 5 bases and J by 1 base, with 17 bases left in between. This CDR3 has 16 amino acids.